This TCR beta chain was found in a study of T cells in Graves' hyperthyroidism and ophthalmopathy (dated by TCRdb to about 2019). At the level of the whole study: Peripheral blood was sampled at the time of initial diagnosis, prior to any treatment. A discovery cohort of about a hundred patients, 43 with Graves' ophthalmopathy and fewer than 65 with stable Graves' hyperthyroidism, was used to find distinguishing TCR V-J signatures. An independent validation cohort of around 19 hyperthyroidism patients and 15 or so patients who later progressed to ophthalmopathy tested prospective prediction of ophthalmopathy. The roughly 91 discovery patients were randomly split 7:3 into training and test sets. In roughly six Graves' hyperthyroidism patients, the study also compared T-cell repertoires from thyroid tissue with T-cell repertoires from blood. Once sampling was done, hyperthyroidism patients were given methimazole at a starting dose of 30 mg daily, whereas ophthalmopathy patients were given high-dose intravenous methylprednisolone. TCR Vbeta CDR3 sequencing of some 140 peripheral blood samples (approximately 44 ophthalmopathy, around 80 hyperthyroidism and some 17 progressor patients) is reported in the paper. Paper-wide results and their limitations: In cross-validation, a model built on a 13 V-J signature told ophthalmopathy apart from stable hyperthyroidism with 87.88% sensitivity and roughly 82% specificity, and in testing the same model reached 80%/75%. Most expanded thyroid clonotypes (frequency above 0.001) were also detected in blood, a finding suggesting that blood repertoires may reflect thyroid immune responses. During validation, the model predicted progression to ophthalmopathy a median of approximately 6.5 months ahead of onset, with almost 71% sensitivity and around 72% specificity. No statistical method was used to fix the sample size in advance, and group allocation was not hidden from the investigators.

Between the V and J ends, shortened by 1 base and 3 bases respectively, the junction contains 19 bases. CDR1 and CDR2 are read off the germline V gene as MGHRA and YSYEKL. The CDR3 has 17 amino acids, counting the end cysteine and phenylalanine. CDR3 DNA is the only sequence kept; it has 51 bases, read in frame from the first base. Amplification of TCR beta CDR3 regions was carried out from RNA transcripts. For the first round of RT-PCR on the TCR CDR3, the HTBI primer set was used together with the Qiagen OneStep RT-PCR kit. Libraries were constructed in a second round of multiplex PCR, after which size selection and purification were carried out. Sequencing of the libraries was done on an Illumina HiSeq2000 using paired-end 100 bp reads. Under the source paper's analysis protocol: Raw data were processed with SOAPnuke, discarding reads with adapters, uncalled bases, mean Phred below 15, or no exact constant-primer or identifier match. High-quality paired reads were merged using COPE v1.2.5, and each unique nucleotide sequence was defined as a clonotype. Clonotypes were aligned to IMGT TRBV, TRBD and TRBJ reference segments using MiTCR v1.1. The analysis was restricted to V-J combinations with a frequency above 0.0001, which together covered about 99% of the repertoires. A TCS score was defined as the ratio between F50 (clonal expansion) and ExV (chaos), using BLOSUM62-based TCRdist between CDR3 peptides within each V-J. Welch's t-statistics and random forest reduced around 520 V-J features to roughly 13, which were used in a naive Bayes classifier (R e1071). The public reads were reprocessed in TCRdb via fastp at Q25 and MiXCR, keeping in-frame beta chains. Rows merge per CDR3 protein into single entries with the most common DNA and genes. The V and J calls reflect TCRdb's pipeline rather than the authors' work. Across this sample there are around 450,000 distinct CDR3 sequences, with more than 15% seen only once. The ten largest clones capture approximately 7.5% of the sample.

A patient counted as having stable Graves' hyperthyroidism if no progression to ophthalmopathy occurred over 18 months of follow-up. Hyperthyroidism patients were newly diagnosed, with disease duration under 2 months, and aged 18 to 65 years. Any patient with an uncontrolled infection, another autoimmune disease, pregnancy or lactation was excluded. Diagnoses were established on the basis of clinical symptoms, serum thyroxine and TRAb, thyroid ultrasound, and orbital computed tomography. Ficoll-Paque density gradient centrifugation was used to isolate PBMCs from approximately 11 ml of fresh peripheral blood. Trizol reagent was used to extract total RNA, and RNA quality was then checked on an Agilent 2100 Bioanalyzer. As regards this clonotype: Its antigen has not been determined. No much larger clone is present one base from it, and per-base qualities are unavailable.

The TCR was taken from a woman between 18 and 29 years old with Graves' hyperthyroidism. The sample consisted of blood. The sequence links TRBV4-1 to TRBJ2-7, with the D gene not clear enough to name. The CDR3 reads as follows: CASSQVVWSTPGYEQYF. Read as DNA, the sequence is TGCGCCAGCAGCCAAGTCGTCTGGTCTACTCCGGGCTACGAGCAGTACTTC.